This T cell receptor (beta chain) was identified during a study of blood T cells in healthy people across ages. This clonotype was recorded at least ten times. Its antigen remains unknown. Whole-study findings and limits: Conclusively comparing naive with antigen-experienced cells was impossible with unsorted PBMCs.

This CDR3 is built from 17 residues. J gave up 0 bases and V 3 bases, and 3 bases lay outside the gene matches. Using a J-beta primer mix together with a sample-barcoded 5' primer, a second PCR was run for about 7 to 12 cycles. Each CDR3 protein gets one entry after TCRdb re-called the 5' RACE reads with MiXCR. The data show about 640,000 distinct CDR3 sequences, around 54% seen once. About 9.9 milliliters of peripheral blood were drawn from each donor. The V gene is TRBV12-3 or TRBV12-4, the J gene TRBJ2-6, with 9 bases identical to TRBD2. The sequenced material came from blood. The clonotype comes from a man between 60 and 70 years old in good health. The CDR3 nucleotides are TGTGCCAGCAGTTTGCCGCGGGGGGGCTCTGGGGCCAACGTCCTGACTTTC. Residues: CASSLPRGGSGANVLTF.